The following is a T cell receptor beta chain sequence with its context. Its specificity is unknown. Per the germline V gene, CDR1 is LNHDA and CDR2 is SQIVND (reference sequence). V lost 7 bases, J lost 0 bases, and 13 bases lay in between. The CDR3 extends over 15 amino acids. This sample is drawn from a study of CD8 T cells in ankylosing spondylitis. Whole-study results and caveats: A motif in TCR beta, a set of seven to nine highly homologous variants, appeared characteristic of ankylosing spondylitis blood. Disease-associated clones were CD8+ and fairly uncommon in peripheral blood. The authors reported significant enrichment of disease-linked clones in matched ankylosing spondylitis synovial fluid.

TCRdb redid the calling of the 5' RACE reads with MiXCR, one entry per CDR3 protein. The top ten hold less than 15% of the sample, which has about 160,000 distinct CDR3 sequences, 8.5% to 10% seen once. V usage is TRBV19 and J usage is TRBJ1-5, with a possible D match to TRBD1 (6 bases). This TCR came from a female donor with ankylosing spondylitis or in good health (not recorded which). The sequenced sample was blood, either unsorted or a sorted T cell fraction (not recorded which). The DNA for the CDR3 is TGTGCCAGTAAACCCCAGGGGAATAGCAATCAGCCCCAGCATTTT. It is translated as CASKPQGNSNQPQHF. The full variable domain, in which reference TRBV19 and TRBJ1-5 provide the parts outside the CDR3, is DGGITQSPKYLFRKEGQNVTLSCEQNLNHDAMYWYRQDPGQGLRLIYYSQIVNDFQKGDIAEGYSVSREKKESFPLTVTSAQKNPTAFYLCASKPQGNSNQPQHFGDGTRLSIL.